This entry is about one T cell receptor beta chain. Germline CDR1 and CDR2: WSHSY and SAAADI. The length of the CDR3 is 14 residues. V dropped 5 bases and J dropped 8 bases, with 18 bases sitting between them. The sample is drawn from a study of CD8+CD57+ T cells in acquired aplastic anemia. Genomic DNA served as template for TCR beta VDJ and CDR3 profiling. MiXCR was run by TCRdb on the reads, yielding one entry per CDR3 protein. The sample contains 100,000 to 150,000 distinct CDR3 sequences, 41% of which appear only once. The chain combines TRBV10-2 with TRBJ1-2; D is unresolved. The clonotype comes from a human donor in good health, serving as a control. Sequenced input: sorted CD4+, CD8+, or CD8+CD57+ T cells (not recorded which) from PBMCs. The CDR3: CASSLNPSTPGYTF. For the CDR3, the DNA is TGCGCCAGCAGTTTAAACCCTTCGACTCCCGGCTACACCTTC.